The present T cell receptor beta chain was sequenced within a study of shared clonotypes between healthy human individuals. As for the study in general: Two women and a few men aged 18 to 49 made up the donors.

Germline V CDR1 and CDR2: MNHNS, SASEGT. The J segment lost 8 bases and the V segment lost 3 bases, leaving 6 bases of the junction unmatched. This CDR3 is 14 amino acids long. Notes on the study in general: Non-shared clonotypes had lower generation probabilities than clonotypes shared by all four sorted-subset donors.

This clone has just one count. The target antigen is unknown. Data came from immunoSEQ multiplex PCR; TCRdb stores just in-frame clones and leaves some out. The sample has fewer than 2.5 million clones; 80% to 95% are singletons. The TCR was taken from a young man in good health. Some clones in this sample may be carry-over from other donors' samples. The chain combines TRBV6-1 with TRBJ1-2; 10 bases match TRBD1. Sequencing was performed on naive CD4+ T cells from PBMCs. As for subset: CD45RA+ positively selected. The CDR3 reads CASSERDRGSGYTF. The CDR3 nucleotides read TGTGCCAGCAGTGAGCGGGACAGGGGTTCCGGCTACACCTTC.